Listed below are T cell receptor beta chains from one sample, sequenced in a study of cytomegalovirus exposure and HLA in healthy donors. This table comes from immunoSEQ multiplex PCR, and its TCRdb copy is limited to in-frame clones, with some not included. The profile covers around 170,000 clones, with less than 85% appearing a single time and 5% to 7% taken by the ten largest. The sample was PBMCs. These receptors were collected from a man in his forties in good health and CMV-seronegative. The CDR3 runs from the conserved cysteine through the conserved F or W. Fields, in order: J gene, V gene, D gene, clone size, CDR3 DNA, CDR3 protein. The D gene is left open where the match is weak. Size values are once, few and many counts, or a class for expanded clones, and some rows have none.

TRBJ1-1 | TRBV5-4 | TRBD1 | NA | TGTGCCAGCAGCTTGGGGCAGGGGGGCACTGAAGCTTTCTTT | CASSLGQGGTEAFF
TRBJ1-1 | TRBV11-3 | NA | NA | TGTGCCAGCAGCCCCCGTCGACAGAGTGGCGCTGAAGCTTTCTTT | CASSPRRQSGAEAFF
TRBJ1-3 | TRBV6-1 | NA | NA | TGTGCCAGCAGTGAAGGACACATCTCTGGAAACACCATATATTTT | CASSEGHISGNTIYF
TRBJ2-5 | TRBV7-6 | TRBD1 | NA | TGTGCCAGCAGCTTACCGACAGGGCAAGAGACCCAGTACTTC | CASSLPTGQETQYF
TRBJ1-1 | TRBV7-3 | NA | once | TGTGCCAGCAGCTTAAGGGGAGAGGGTACTGAAGCTTTCTTT | CASSLRGEGTEAFF
TRBJ2-3 | TRBV7-2 | TRBD2 | NA | TGTGCCAGCAGCTCATTACTAGCGGGAGGGCCATATACGCAGTATTTT | CASSSLLAGGPYTQYF
TRBJ1-1 | TRBV5-1 | NA | once | TGCGCCAGCAGCTTAAGACAGGAGAACACTGAAGCTTTCTTT | CASSLRQENTEAFF
TRBJ1-2 | TRBV7-2 | TRBD1 | NA | TGTGCCAGCAGCTTAGTAGGTGGGGCAGGGGGAGCTAACTATGGCTACACCTTC | CASSLVGGAGGANYGYTF
TRBJ1-2 | TRBV2 | NA | NA | TGTGCCAGCATCTTTGACCGGGGGGCAGGCGGCTACACCTTC | CASIFDRGAGGYTF
TRBJ1-1 | TRBV28 | NA | NA | TGTGCCAGCAGTTTAGTAGCACCGAACACTGAAGCTTTCTTT | CASSLVAPNTEAFF
TRBJ1-1 | TRBV12-5 | TRBD1 | once | TGTGCTAGTGGTTCCCCCTTGGAGGGGGCAGAGAACACTGAAGCTTTCTTT | CASGSPLEGAENTEAFF
TRBJ2-3 | TRBV29-1 | TRBD2 | NA | TGCAGCGCAACGAGCGGGGGGGCAGGCACAGATACGCAGTATTTT | CSATSGGAGTDTQYF
TRBJ2-7 | TRBV9 | NA | once | TGTGCCAGCAGCGTAGCCGGGGACTTCTCCTACGAGCAGTACTTC | CASSVAGDFSYEQYF
TRBJ1-4 | TRBV6-6 | TRBD1 | NA | TGTGCCAGCAGTCCCCGGGACAGGTCTCATGGGGAAAAACTGTTTTTT | CASSPRDRSHGEKLFF
TRBJ2-5 | TRBV30 | NA | NA | TGTGCCTGGAGTGTAATAGCCCAAGAGACCCAGTACTTC | CAWSVIAQETQYF
TRBJ1-2 | TRBV25-1 | NA | once | TGTGCCAGCGGAGACCGGGTGGGCTACACCTTC | CASGDRVGYTF
TRBJ1-5 | TRBV27 | NA | NA | TGTGCCAGCAGAATCACCAGGCATCAGCCCCAGCATTTT | CASRITRHQPQHF
TRBJ1-1 | TRBV7-9 | TRBD1 | few | TGTGCCAGCAGCGTTAGACAGGGGGCAACATCGTCTGAAGCTTTCTTT | CASSVRQGATSSEAFF
TRBJ1-1 | TRBV10-1 | NA | NA | TGCGCCAGCAGCTTTAACAGGGACACTGAAGCTTTCTTT | CASSFNRDTEAFF
TRBJ1-1 | TRBV20-1 | NA | NA | TGCAGTGCTACCTTGGCCGAAGCTTTCTTT | CSATLAEAFF
TRBJ2-7 | TRBV29-1 | TRBD1 | NA | TGCAGCGCTGGACCGACAGGGGGCTCGAGCGAGCAGTACTTC | CSAGPTGGSSEQYF
TRBJ2-5 | TRBV29-1 | NA | NA | TGCAGCGTTCAGAGGGACTTACAAGAGACCCAGTACTTC | CSVQRDLQETQYF
TRBJ2-7 | TRBV4-1 | TRBD1 | NA | TGCGCCAGCAGCCAAGCCCGGGACAGGGACGAGCAGTACTTC | CASSQARDRDEQYF
TRBJ2-2 | TRBV9 | NA | NA | TGTGCCAGCAGCGTGGATCAGGTTAACACCGGGGAGCTGTTTTTT | CASSVDQVNTGELFF
TRBJ1-2 | TRBV6-5 | NA | NA | TGTGCCAGCAGTTACATAGGAGGGGTTGGCTATGGCTACACCTTC | CASSYIGGVGYGYTF
TRBJ1-1 | TRBV5-6 | TRBD1 | once | TGTGCCAGCAGCTTGTTCTTGGGACAGGTCAACACTGAAGCTTTCTTT | CASSLFLGQVNTEAFF
TRBJ1-6 | TRBV5-1 | NA | NA | TGCGCCAGCAGTCGGGATCTAGGTTCACCCCTCCACTTT | CASSRDLGSPLHF
TRBJ2-2 | TRBV7-8 | NA | once | TGTGCCAGCAGCTTAGCGAGGGGGAGAAACACCGGGGAGCTGTTTTTT | CASSLARGRNTGELFF
TRBJ1-5 | TRBV27 | NA | once | TGTGCCAGCAGGGCCCAAATCTATCAGCCCCAGCATTTT | CASRAQIYQPQHF
TRBJ1-1 | TRBV11-1 | TRBD1 | NA | TGTGCCAGCAGCGGACAGGGTGCTGTGACTGAAGCTTTCTTT | CASSGQGAVTEAFF
TRBJ2-5 | TRBV7-2 | NA | NA | TGTGCCTCGACTAGCCAAGAGACCCAGTACTTC | CASTSQETQYF
TRBJ2-1 | TRBV2 | TRBD1 | once | TGTGCCAGCAGTTCGGACAGGGCAATCTTCTCCTACAATGAGCAGTTCTTC | CASSSDRAIFSYNEQFF
TRBJ2-1 | TRBV11-2 | TRBD2 | NA | TGTGCCAGCAGCTTCTTGGCTAGCGGCTATTACAATGAGCAGTTCTTC | CASSFLASGYYNEQFF
TRBJ2-7 | TRBV11-3 | TRBD1 | NA | TGTGCCAGCAGACAGGGGTCCTCCTACGAGCAGTACTTC | CASRQGSSYEQYF
TRBJ2-7 | TRBV10-1 | TRBD2 | NA | TGCGCCAGCAGGGATCCGGGACAGCAAAGACTAGCGGGAGGTCCCCCCTCTAACTACGAGCAGTACTTC | CASRDPGQQRLAGGPPSNYEQYF
TRBJ1-1 | TRBV9 | TRBD1 | once | TGTGCCAGCAGCGTAGGGACAGGGGGGGACACTGAAGCTTTCTTT | CASSVGTGGDTEAFF
TRBJ2-2 | TRBV9 | TRBD1 | NA | TGTGCCAGCAGCCTGATCCCGGGACAGGGAACCGGGGAGCTGTTTTTT | CASSLIPGQGTGELFF
TRBJ2-7 | TRBV7-3 | NA | NA | TGTGCCAGCAGCCCCGGGACTGGTTACGAGCAGTACTTC | CASSPGTGYEQYF
TRBJ1-2 | TRBV10-3 | NA | few | TGTGCCATCAGTGACGAAGGGGGTAACCATGGCTACACCTTC | CAISDEGGNHGYTF
TRBJ1-2 | TRBV29-1 | TRBD1 | NA | TGCAGCGTTGTCGGGACAGGGGGCTATGGCTACACCTTC | CSVVGTGGYGYTF
TRBJ2-1 | TRBV18 | TRBD1 | NA | TGTGCCAGCTCACCGGGGGACAGTTCCAATGAGCAGTTCTTC | CASSPGDSSNEQFF
TRBJ1-1 | TRBV5-1 | TRBD1 | NA | TGCGCCAGCAGCTTAGGGGGCGCGAACACTGAAGCTTTCTTT | CASSLGGANTEAFF
TRBJ1-1 | TRBV12-5 | NA | once | TGTGCTAGTGGTTTACCGGGATCTTCACGCTCTGAAGCTTTCTTT | CASGLPGSSRSEAFF
TRBJ2-6 | TRBV9 | TRBD1 | NA | TGTGCCAGCAGCGTAGCTCTGGGACAGGGGTATGGGGCCAACGTCCTGACTTTC | CASSVALGQGYGANVLTF